Listed below are T cell receptor beta chains from one sample, sequenced in a study of T cells of healthy individuals. MiXCR was run by TCRdb on the 5' RACE reads, yielding one entry per CDR3 protein. The table shows some 85,000 distinct CDR3 sequences, with approximately 4.8% occurring only once. The source of these receptors is a female donor in good health. CDR3s include the opening cysteine and the closing phenylalanine or tryptophan. A D gene is named only where the DNA matches it firmly. Some rows have no size entry. The others give once, few or many, or a class for an expanded clone.

v_call,clone_size,d_call,j_call,cdr3_aa,cdr3_nt
TRBV20-1,NA,TRBD1,TRBJ1-5,CSAPDRGRSDQPQHF,TGCAGTGCCCCGGACAGGGGGCGATCTGATCAGCCCCAGCATTTT
TRBV6-2/TRBV6-3,many,TRBD2,TRBJ2-1,CASRPGLAGVSSYNEQFF,TGTGCCAGCAGACCGGGACTAGCGGGGGTGAGCTCCTACAATGAGCAGTTCTTC
TRBV6-2/TRBV6-3,many,NA,TRBJ1-1,CASSSNNRANTEAFF,TGTGCCAGCAGCTCTAACAACCGGGCCAACACTGAAGCTTTCTTT
TRBV20-1,many,NA,TRBJ2-4,CSAPRDTAKNIQYF,TGCAGTGCTCCCCGGGACACAGCCAAAAACATTCAGTACTTC
TRBV4-1,few,TRBD2,TRBJ2-3,CASSKTSISTDTQYF,TGCGCCAGCAGCAAGACTAGCATCAGCACAGATACGCAGTATTTT
TRBV7-8,few,NA,TRBJ2-7,CASSPRGTLSYEQYF,TGTGCCAGCAGCCCGCGGGGCACCCTGTCCTACGAGCAGTACTTC
TRBV18,many,NA,TRBJ1-1,CASSAGQPPHGAFF,TGTGCCAGCTCCGCTGGACAGCCCCCTCACGGAGCTTTCTTT
TRBV5-1,many,NA,TRBJ2-6,CASSTDTSGANVLTF,TGCGCCAGCAGCACTGACACCTCTGGGGCCAACGTCCTGACTTTC
TRBV7-9,NA,NA,TRBJ1-1,CASSSRGGTEAFF,TGTGCCAGCAGCTCCAGGGGTGGGACTGAAGCTTTCTTT
TRBV29-1,many,NA,TRBJ2-7,CSVAAAQSGEQYF,TGCAGCGTTGCCGCGGCCCAATCGGGCGAGCAGTACTTC
TRBV18,many,TRBD2,TRBJ2-1,CASSRGEGYNEQFF,TGTGCCAGCTCACGAGGGGAGGGTTACAATGAGCAGTTCTTC
TRBV12-3/TRBV12-4,many,NA,TRBJ1-2,CASRTGIYPHTF,TGTGCCAGCAGAACAGGGATCTATCCCCACACCTTC
TRBV6-1,few,NA,TRBJ1-5,CASSEGGHYNQPQHF,TGTGCCAGCAGTGAAGGGGGACATTACAATCAGCCCCAGCATTTT
TRBV15,NA,TRBD2,TRBJ2-5,CATSRGGGLGQETQYF,TGTGCCACCAGCAGAGGAGGAGGACTAGGGCAAGAGACCCAGTACTTC
TRBV5-1,many,NA,TRBJ2-5,CASSFSQETQYF,TGCGCCAGCAGTTTTTCCCAAGAGACCCAGTACTTC
TRBV10-3,NA,NA,TRBJ1-5,CAISETGGNQPQHF,TGTGCCATCAGTGAGACAGGCGGCAATCAGCCCCAGCATTTT
TRBV19,few,NA,TRBJ1-2,CASSWTEGYGYTF,TGTGCCAGTAGCTGGACGGAGGGGTATGGCTACACCTTC
TRBV9,many,NA,TRBJ2-2,CASSVTTGELFF,TGTGCCAGCAGCGTAACCACCGGGGAGCTGTTTTTT
TRBV30,NA,TRBD1,TRBJ1-4,CAWGPNRGRLEKLFF,TGTGCCTGGGGTCCTAACAGGGGGCGTTTAGAAAAACTGTTTTTT
TRBV2,NA,NA,TRBJ1-2,CASIREDYGYTF,TGTGCCAGCATCAGGGAGGACTATGGCTACACCTTC
TRBV6-2/TRBV6-3,many,NA,TRBJ2-3,CASSLLLDTQYF,TGTGCCAGCAGCCTCCTGCTGGATACGCAGTATTTT
TRBV7-2,many,NA,TRBJ2-5,CASSLGGFSVETQYF,TGTGCCAGCAGCTTAGGAGGGTTTTCGGTTGAGACCCAGTACTTC
TRBV5-1,few,NA,TRBJ1-5,CASSFTGNQPQHF,TGCGCCAGCAGCTTCACAGGGAATCAGCCCCAGCATTTT
TRBV6-6,NA,TRBD2,TRBJ2-2,CASSLAGVRTGELFF,TGTGCCAGCAGTTTAGCGGGAGTCCGCACCGGGGAGCTGTTTTTT
TRBV7-9,NA,TRBD2,TRBJ2-1,CASSLVAGGPSGSYNEQFF,TGTGCCAGCAGCTTAGTAGCGGGAGGCCCCTCAGGGTCCTACAATGAGCAGTTCTTC
TRBV7-8,many,TRBD1,TRBJ2-4,CASSPRTGGGYIQYF,TGTGCCAGCAGCCCGAGGACAGGGGGAGGATACATTCAGTACTTC
TRBV6-1,NA,TRBD2,TRBJ2-7,CASSEGRGRVGEQYF,TGTGCCAGCAGTGAAGGACGCGGGAGGGTTGGTGAGCAGTACTTC
TRBV12-3/TRBV12-4,many,TRBD2,TRBJ2-7,CASSDTSGGTYEQYF,TGTGCCAGCAGTGACACTAGCGGGGGTACCTACGAGCAGTACTTC
TRBV6-2/TRBV6-3,NA,NA,TRBJ1-5,CASSTAYVEPQHF,TGTGCCAGCAGTACAGCTTACGTTGAGCCCCAGCATTTT
TRBV29-1,many,NA,TRBJ1-2,CSLSSGHYGYTF,TGCAGCTTGAGTTCGGGCCACTATGGCTACACCTTC
TRBV4-1,NA,NA,TRBJ1-4,CASSQGGTGANEKLFF,TGCGCCAGCAGCCAAGGGGGAACCGGCGCTAATGAAAAACTGTTTTTT
TRBV4-1,NA,NA,TRBJ2-7,CASSQLPQGRGGYEQYF,TGCGCCAGCAGCCAACTACCTCAGGGCAGGGGGGGTTACGAGCAGTACTTC
TRBV20-1,many,NA,TRBJ2-1,CSARASWEQFF,TGCAGTGCTAGAGCCAGCTGGGAGCAGTTCTTC
TRBV20-1,many,TRBD2,TRBJ2-3,CRTSGADTQYF,TGCAGGACTAGCGGCGCAGATACGCAGTATTTT
TRBV7-2,many,NA,TRBJ2-7,CASSQGRVGEQYF,TGTGCCAGCAGCCAGGGACGAGTTGGAGAGCAGTACTTC
TRBV12-3/TRBV12-4,few,TRBD1,TRBJ1-2,CASSSLRQGHYGYTF,TGTGCCAGCAGTTCCCTTCGACAGGGACACTATGGCTACACCTTC